These 7 T cell receptor beta chains were sequenced from one sample in a study of blood T cell repertoires in COVID-19. Measured with immunoSEQ multiplex PCR; TCRdb has only the in-frame clones, and not every one. The sample lists some 250,000 clones, approximately 81% occurring once. Sequenced material: peripheral blood. The origin of the receptors is a woman between 18 and 29 years old with acute or convalescent COVID-19.

The chain joins TRBV30 to TRBJ1-4; D is possibly TRBD1 (5 bases). The CDR3 runs 11 residues. Trimming cost V 2 bases and J 14 bases, with 12 bases left between them. The germline gives CDR1 GTSNPN, CDR2 SVGIG (reference sequence). DNA for the CDR3: TGTGCCTGGAGTCCGGGACTAAAGCTGTTTTTT. Translated, it gives CAWSPGLKLFF.

This clone was observed once. CDR3: CASSGPTPSGTSGSLSYNEQFF. The DNA of the CDR3 is TGTGCCAGCAGTGGTCCGACACCGTCCGGGACTAGCGGGAGTTTGTCCTACAATGAGCAGTTCTTC. The chain carries TRBV2 and TRBJ2-1, with TRBD2 matching 14 bases. The junction had 18 bases not matched to a gene; V was cut back by 4 bases and J by 1 base. The CDR3 covers 22 residues. The germline CDR1 and CDR2 sequences are SNHLY and FYNNEI.

The chain uses TRBV6-5 and TRBJ2-1; 12 bases match TRBD2. The junction had 5 bases not matched to a gene; V was cut back by 6 bases and J by 11 bases. The CDR3 consists of 13 residues. Per the germline V gene, CDR1 is MNHEY and CDR2 is SVGAGI. The CDR3 reads CASSFGTSGQQFF. Written as DNA, the CDR3 is TGTGCCAGCAGCTTCGGGACTAGCGGGCAGCAGTTCTTC.

V and J are TRBV13 and TRBJ2-5; 12 positions agree with TRBD2. V was pared by 5 bases and J by 5 bases, with 12 bases of the junction left unmatched. The CDR3 runs to 17 residues. CDR1 is PRHDT and CDR2 is FYEKMQ in the germline V gene (reference sequence). The CDR3 is CASSLRTSGILVETQYF. CDR3 bases: TGTGCCAGCAGCCTCAGGACTAGCGGGATTTTGGTGGAGACCCAGTACTTC.

The V call is TRBV2, the J call TRBJ2-3; 8 bases agree with TRBD2. J was trimmed by 0 bases and V by 6 bases; bases with no gene match: 2. CDR1 and CDR2 from the germline V gene are SNHLY and FYNNEI. The CDR3 has 14 residues. The CDR3 DNA is TGTGCCAGCAGGTCTAGCGGGAGCACAGATACGCAGTATTTT. This translates into CASRSSGSTDTQYF.

The V gene is TRBV30, the J gene TRBJ2-1, with D possibly being TRBD1 (5 bases). Germline V CDR1 and CDR2: GTSNPN, SVGIG (reference sequence). The CDR3 consists of 13 residues. Here the CDR3 DNA reads TGTGCGGTTACAGGAATAACCTACAATGAGCAGTTCTTC. Its translation: CAVTGITYNEQFF.

This clone was counted only a few times. This sequence joins TRBV7-2 and TRBJ1-1, with 8 nucleotides matching TRBD1. Germline CDR1 and CDR2: SGHTA and FQGNSA. The junction had 15 bases not matched to a gene; V was cut back by 5 bases and J by 4 bases. CDR3 length equals 17 residues. In DNA, the CDR3 is TGTGCCAGCAGCACACGTAGGACAGGGCCCGGGGGCACTGAAGCTTTCTTT. Protein sequence: CASSTRRTGPGGTEAFF.